This is a list of T cell receptor beta chains from one sample in a study of neoadjuvant anti-PD-1 for oral cavity cancer. Clones were read by immunoSEQ multiplex PCR, and TCRdb kept only the in-frame ones, dropping some. The table includes some 7,000 clones, roughly 70% detected once. Sequenced material: PBMCs, taken before nivolumab (anti-PD-1) treatment. The receptors derive from a person aged 35 to 85 with oral cavity squamous cell carcinoma. The CDR3 runs from the conserved cysteine through the conserved F or W. A D gene is named only where the DNA matches it firmly. The size of a clone is reported for some rows only, either as once, few or many, or as a class for expanded clones.

clone_size d_call j_call v_call cdr3_nt cdr3_aa
NA NA TRBJ1-2 TRBV30 TGTGCCTGGAGTGTAAGGTGGCAGCGTTATGGCTACACCTTC CAWSVRWQRYGYTF
NA NA TRBJ2-6 TRBV6-4 TGTGCCAGCAGTGGCGACAGTGACTCTGGGGCCAACGTCCTGACTTTC CASSGDSDSGANVLTF
NA NA TRBJ1-4 TRBV19 TGTGCCAGTAGTAGCCTTAATGAAAAACTGTTTTTT CASSSLNEKLFF
NA NA TRBJ2-3 TRBV4-3 TGCGCCAGCAGCCAAGATCAGGGGGGCCCCACAGATACGCAGTATTTT CASSQDQGGPTDTQYF
NA NA TRBJ1-2 TRBV19 TGTGCCAGTAGTAATCAAGTCTATGGCTACACCTTC CASSNQVYGYTF
NA NA TRBJ2-5 TRBV5-8 TGTGCCAGCAGCTTGGCCCTGACGGCGGCCCAAGAGACCCAGTACTTC CASSLALTAAQETQYF
NA NA TRBJ2-7 TRBV4-3 TGCGCCAGCAGCCAAGTTGGCCGGGGGCGCATCAACGAGCAGTACTTC CASSQVGRGRINEQYF
NA NA TRBJ1-1 TRBV11-2 TGTGCCAGCAGCTTAGATCGTATGAGTAATGAAGCTTTCTTT CASSLDRMSNEAFF
NA NA TRBJ1-2 TRBV30 TGTGCCTGGAGAGCCGACGGGGCAGGGTCTAACTATGGCTACACCTTC CAWRADGAGSNYGYTF
once NA TRBJ1-1 TRBV4-1 TGCGCCAGCAGCCTAAGAGAGGGCGGGAACACTGAAGCTTTCTTT CASSLREGGNTEAFF
NA NA TRBJ1-3 TRBV14 TGTGCCAGCAGCTTAACAGAAACCGGAAACACCATATATTTT CASSLTETGNTIYF
NA NA TRBJ2-7 TRBV6-5 TGTGCCAGCAGTTACTCGCGGGACAGTAACTACGAGCAGTACTTC CASSYSRDSNYEQYF
NA TRBD1 TRBJ1-3 TRBV7-9 TGTGCCAGCAGCTTTCGACAGGGGCACGGAAACACCATATATTTT CASSFRQGHGNTIYF
NA NA TRBJ2-7 TRBV6-5 TGTGCCAGCAGTTACTCAGGAGGTACCTACGAGCAGTACTTC CASSYSGGTYEQYF
once TRBD2 TRBJ2-5 TRBV7-9 TGTGCCAGCAGCTTACCCCGGGGGGAAACGGAGACCCAGTACTTC CASSLPRGETETQYF
few NA TRBJ2-6 TRBV11-2 TGTGCCAGCACCCCGATTTCCGGGGCCAACGTCCTGACTTTC CASTPISGANVLTF
NA TRBD1 TRBJ1-1 TRBV18 TGTGCCAGCTCACCTGACAGGGGGACGACTGAAGCTTTCTTT CASSPDRGTTEAFF
NA NA TRBJ1-2 TRBV18 TGTGCCAGCTCACCGACACAGACAGGTGGCTACACCTTC CASSPTQTGGYTF
NA NA TRBJ1-6 TRBV9 TGTGCCAGCAGCGGGGGGACTGATAGCTCCTATAATTCACCCCTCCACTTT CASSGGTDSSYNSPLHF
NA NA TRBJ1-2 TRBV5-4 TGTGCCAGCAGCTTGGCGGGGAACTATGGCTACACCTTC CASSLAGNYGYTF
NA TRBD1 TRBJ1-1 TRBV9 TGTGCCAGCAGCGCGGGACAGGGGAACACTGAAGCTTTCTTT CASSAGQGNTEAFF
NA TRBD1 TRBJ1-1 TRBV7-9 TGTGCCAGCAGCCTGCGGACAGGGCCCGTAGACACTGAAGCTTTCTTT CASSLRTGPVDTEAFF
NA TRBD2 TRBJ2-7 TRBV6-6 TGTGCCAGCACGTGGGAGCGGGGGGGCGTTTACGAGCAGTACTTC CASTWERGGVYEQYF
few TRBD2 TRBJ2-1 TRBV13 TGTGCCAGCAGCTGGGGACTAGTCTCCTACAATGAGCAGTTCTTC CASSWGLVSYNEQFF
NA NA TRBJ2-4 TRBV5-8 TGTGCCAGCAGCTTGGGAGACCTAGGTCACATTCAGTACTTC CASSLGDLGHIQYF
few NA TRBJ1-6 TRBV19 TGTGCCAGTAGTATAGTGACAGAGAGCACCTATAATTCACCCCTCCACTTT CASSIVTESTYNSPLHF
NA NA TRBJ2-1 TRBV19 TGTGCCAGTAGTATGGAGAACTGGAATGAGCAGTTCTTC CASSMENWNEQFF
NA NA TRBJ1-1 TRBV5-6 TGTGCCAGCAGCCGTCCGGTGAACACTGAAGCTTTCTTT CASSRPVNTEAFF
NA NA TRBJ1-1 TRBV5-1 TGCGCCAGCAGCTTGGGCCGAAGTAAAGCTTTCTTT CASSLGRSKAFF
NA TRBD2 TRBJ2-7 TRBV7-9 TGTGCCAGCAGCTCGACTGGGGGGGTTTCCTACGAGCAGTACTTC CASSSTGGVSYEQYF
once NA TRBJ2-3 TRBV7-9 TGTGCCAGCAGCTTAGGGTTGCGGACCCAAAAATTAGATACGCAGTATTTT CASSLGLRTQKLDTQYF
NA NA TRBJ1-2 TRBV28 TGTGCCAGCAGTCCCCCGGGGGCAGGCGTCTCCGGTGGCTACACCTTC CASSPPGAGVSGGYTF
NA NA TRBJ1-5 TRBV7-2 TGTGCCAGCAGCTTAGACAGGGAACAGCCCCAGCATTTT CASSLDREQPQHF
few NA TRBJ1-1 TRBV6-6 TGTGCCAGCAGCTCCCAGGGAGGGGAGAGGGCTTTCTTT CASSSQGGERAFF
NA NA TRBJ1-3 TRBV4-3 TGCGCCAGCAGCCAAGAAGTGGGGGACACCTCTGGAAACACCATATATTTT CASSQEVGDTSGNTIYF